Shown below are 24 T cell receptor beta chains from a single sample sequenced in a study of shared clonotypes between healthy human individuals (dated by TCRdb to 2019 to 2021). The method was the immunoSEQ multiplex PCR assay. TCRdb provides this immuneACCESS table in a form limited to in-frame rearrangements. Some clones are lacking; in checked studies, under half of them reflect an unresolved V gene, and why the rest are absent is not known. The sample table records more than 550,000 clones; over 55% of these occur just once. The ten largest account for approximately 2% of the sample. The sequenced material came from memory CD4+ T cells sorted from blood. The sample's cell subset or site label is to be understood as: CD45RA-negative fraction. Source of these receptors: a woman aged 25 to 39 in good health.

The chain links TRBV19 to TRBJ2-1, with 8 nucleotides matching TRBD2. The germline CDR1 and CDR2 sequences are LNHDA and SQIVND (reference sequence). CDR3 length equals 16 residues. V gave up 5 bases and J gave up 2 bases; unmatched junction bases: 8. The CDR3 sequence: CASSETAGATYNEQFF. For the CDR3, the DNA is TGTGCCAGTAGTGAGACAGCGGGAGCGACCTACAATGAGCAGTTCTTC.

With regard to this clone: A read error may produce the germline difference seen at one junction end. The chain uses TRBV25-1 and TRBJ2-7; the D gene could be TRBD1 or TRBD2 (5 bases each). This CDR3 region has 12 residues. Germline CDR1 reads MGHDK; CDR2 reads SYGVNS. CDR3 bases: TGTGCCAGCAGTGATCGCCGGGGCCGAGATGTCTTC. Amino acid sequence: CASSDRRGRDVF.

The V gene is TRBV6-6, the J gene TRBJ1-5, with D hard to call. The germline V gene encodes CDR1 MNHNY and CDR2 SVGAGI (reference sequence). V was trimmed by 6 bases and J by 6 bases, leaving 6 bases between them. This CDR3 is 11 amino acids long. The CDR3 nucleotides are TGTGCCAGCAGCGCTGGTCAGCCCCAGCATTTT. Encoded protein: CASSAGQPQHF.

The chain links TRBV21-1 to TRBJ1-3. TRBV21-1 is noted as a pseudogene. The CDR3 sequence is 16 residues long. The CDR3 protein is CASSSVGGCRRNTIYF. The CDR3 DNA reads TGTGCCAGCAGCTCGGTGGGGGGATGTAGGAGAAACACCATATATTTT.

The rearrangement uses TRBV30 and TRBJ1-4; D is perhaps TRBD1 (5 bases). The length of the CDR3 is 16 residues. The germline V and J ends were trimmed by 5 bases and 6 bases, with 22 bases remaining between them. Germline CDR1 reads GTSNPN; CDR2 reads SVGIG (reference sequence). The CDR3 DNA reads TGTGCCTGGGCCCGGCCTCGAAGGGGCGGAGATGAAAAACTGTTTTTT. It translates to CAWARPRRGGDEKLFF.

On this clone: A read error may be the cause here, since a much bigger clone is one base away. The chain combines TRBV5-1 with TRBJ2-7, with D maybe TRBD1 (5 bases). The CDR3 spans 13 residues. With 0 bases removed from V and 5 bases from J, the gap between germline ends came to 9 bases. CDR1 is SGHRS and CDR2 is YFSETQ in the germline V gene. This chain's CDR3 is CASSLAGSNEQYF. The DNA for the CDR3 is TGCGCCAGCAGCTTGGCAGGGTCGAACGAGCAGTACTTC.

This clone was seen ten or more times. The chain recombines TRBV2 with TRBJ2-5, with TRBD2 identical over 7 bases. The ends lost 3 bases at V and 9 bases at J; junction bases unmatched: 13. In germline, CDR1 is SNHLY, CDR2 FYNNEI. The CDR3 runs 15 residues. CDR3 sequence reads: CASSELTSLTTPQYF. The CDR3 coding sequence is TGTGCCAGCAGTGAGTTGACTAGCCTCACCACACCCCAGTACTTC.

V and J are TRBV2 and TRBJ1-2; the D is unclear. V lost 0 bases to trimming and J lost 8 bases, with 4 bases between them. The V gene's germline CDR1 is SNHLY and CDR2 FYNNEI. The CDR3 has 11 amino acids. The chain's CDR3 is CASSEAVGYTF. The CDR3 DNA is TGTGCCAGCAGTGAAGCAGTAGGCTACACCTTC.

This clone was recorded only once. This chain links TRBV5-1 with TRBJ2-3; no clear D gene. CDR1 and CDR2 from the germline V gene are SGHRS and YFSETQ. V dropped 0 bases and J dropped 5 bases, with 13 bases sitting between them. This CDR3 is built from 15 residues. CDR3 loop: CASSLVGRSEDTQYF. The DNA of the CDR3 is TGCGCCAGCAGCTTGGTCGGCAGGTCCGAAGATACGCAGTATTTT. Full variable domain (rest looked up from reference TRBV5-1 and TRBJ2-3): KAGVTQTPRYLIKTRGQQVTLSCSPISGHRSVSWYQQTPGQGLQFLFEYFSETQRNKGNFPGRFSGRQFSNSRSEMNVSTLELGDSALYLCASSLVGRSEDTQYFGPGTRLTVL.

This clone has only one observation. The chain combines TRBV5-6 with TRBJ2-2, with TRBD1 matching over 9 bases. Germline CDR1 reads SGHDT; CDR2 reads YYEEEE. The V segment lost 1 base and the J segment 5 bases; nucleotides outside the gene matches: 9. The CDR3 runs 17 residues. CDR3 in amino acids: CASSLTTGGYRTGELFF. The DNA for the CDR3 is TGTGCCAGCAGCTTGACAACAGGGGGCTACCGGACCGGGGAGCTGTTTTTT.

This clone has just a few counts. This sequence joins TRBV19 and TRBJ1-5; D gene unclear. Per germline, CDR1 LNHDA and CDR2 SQIVND (reference sequence). The CDR3 has 17 amino acids. The V end lost 6 bases, the J end lost 0 bases, and 18 bases lay between the germline ends. The CDR3 DNA reads TGTGCCAGTAGCCCAAGGGTCGACGGGAATAGCAATCAGCCCCAGCATTTT. This gives the protein CASSPRVDGNSNQPQHF.

Only a few counts were recorded for this clone. Here the CDR3 reads CASSQGRTGFSTDTQYF. The CDR3 DNA reads as TGTGCCAGCAGCCAAGGAAGGACAGGGTTTAGCACAGATACGCAGTATTTT. The chain links TRBV4-2 to TRBJ2-3, with TRBD1 matching 8 bases. Germline V gene lookup returns CDR1 LGHNA and CDR2 YNFKEQ. Unmatched junction bases numbered 6, after V lost 1 base and J lost 0 bases. CDR3 length: 17 amino acids.

The V and J genes are TRBV27 and TRBJ2-7; TRBD2 is a possible D gene (5 bases). The germline CDR1 and CDR2 sequences are MNHEY and SMNVEV (reference sequence). With 4 bases removed from V and 0 bases from J, the gap between germline ends came to 13 bases. The length of the CDR3 is 15 residues. For the CDR3, the DNA is TGTGCCAGCAGTTCTAGCCTAACGAGCTCCTACGAGCAGTACTTC. Translation gives CASSSSLTSSYEQYF.

The rearrangement uses TRBV6-1 and TRBJ2-3, with D possibly matching TRBD2 (7 bases). The V gene's germline CDR1 is MNHNS and CDR2 SASEGT. This CDR3 has 13 amino acids. The CDR3 sequence is CSEGGFSTDTQYF. DNA for the CDR3: TGTTCCGAGGGGGGGTTCAGCACAGATACGCAGTATTTT.

The chain combines TRBV7-3 with TRBJ1-1; D might be TRBD1 (6 bases). The germline V gene encodes CDR1 SGHTA and CDR2 FQGTGA. V was clipped by 8 bases and J by 1 base, with 14 bases between them. The CDR3 covers 14 residues. The CDR3 DNA reads TGTGCCAGCTCCAGGACAGCTTCGAACACTGAAGCTTTCTTT. Translating it yields CASSRTASNTEAFF.

The V and J genes are TRBV5-1 and TRBJ2-1, with D maybe TRBD1 (6 bases). Per the germline V gene, CDR1 is SGHRS and CDR2 is YFSETQ. V was clipped by 3 bases and J by 9 bases, with 16 bases between them. This CDR3 region has 14 residues. The DNA of the CDR3 is TGCGCCAGCAGCTCCGGACAGTCAACGGGTGAGCAGTTCTTC. Encoded protein: CASSSGQSTGEQFF. Full variable domain (remainder filled in from reference TRBV5-1 and TRBJ2-1): KAGVTQTPRYLIKTRGQQVTLSCSPISGHRSVSWYQQTPGQGLQFLFEYFSETQRNKGNFPGRFSGRQFSNSRSEMNVSTLELGDSALYLCASSSGQSTGEQFFGPGTRLTVL.

This rearrangement joins TRBV5-1 to TRBJ2-7, with D possibly TRBD1 on 5 matching bases. Between the trimmed V and J ends, which lost 0 bases and 5 bases, there was a span of 9 bases. The CDR3 spans 13 residues. Germline-derived CDR1 and CDR2 are SGHRS and YFSETQ. This CDR3 is CASSLAQGDEQYF. The CDR3 region has the DNA TGCGCCAGCAGCTTGGCCCAGGGCGACGAGCAGTACTTC.

V usage is TRBV27 and J usage is TRBJ2-7; 9 nucleotides match TRBD2. Germline-derived CDR1 and CDR2 are MNHEY and SMNVEV (reference sequence). V shed 6 bases, J shed 0 bases, and the junction held 12 bases outside the gene matches. This CDR3 comprises 17 residues. CDR3 region: CASRPHRSGRSSYEQYF. The DNA for the CDR3 is TGTGCCAGCAGGCCCCATAGAAGCGGGAGGAGCTCCTACGAGCAGTACTTC.

Here the CDR3 DNA reads TGCGCCAGCAGATTTAGCGGTCCCCAGACCAATGAGCAGTTCTTC. Translation gives CASRFSGPQTNEQFF. The genes are TRBV10-2 and TRBJ2-1; the D gene is possibly TRBD2 (6 bases). The length of the CDR3 is 15 residues. Per germline, CDR1 WSHSY and CDR2 SAAADI. V lost 6 bases to trimming and J lost 6 bases, with 18 bases between them.

V gene TRBV4-1 combines with J gene TRBJ1-2; D not resolved. V was shortened by 1 base and J by 8 bases, with 20 bases between the two germline ends. The CDR3 length is 16 residues. In germline, CDR1 is MGHRA, CDR2 YSYEKL. The CDR3 sequence: CASSQVDPGNYQGYTF. The CDR3 DNA follows: TGCGCCAGCAGCCAAGTGGATCCAGGCAACTATCAAGGCTACACCTTC.

The chain joins TRBV21-1 to TRBJ1-1; the table's D call, TRBD1, has no DNA check behind it. TRBV21-1 constitutes a pseudogene. CDR3 length: 17 amino acids. Here the CDR3 DNA reads TGTGCCAGCAGCAAAGCGAACAGGATCCCTACAAACACTGAAGCTTTCTTT. It codes for CASSKANRIPTNTEAFF.

This clone was seen a handful of times. The chain employs TRBV6-5 and TRBJ2-1, with TRBD2 as a possible D gene (5 bases). The germline V gene encodes CDR1 MNHEY and CDR2 SVGAGI. CDR3 length: 11 amino acids. V dropped 0 bases and J dropped 15 bases, with 9 bases sitting between them. In DNA, the CDR3 is TGTGCCAGCAGTTACTCCCGGGATTGGTTCTTC. Protein sequence: CASSYSRDWFF.

This chain uses TRBV28 with TRBJ1-1; D is unresolved. CDR1 is MDHEN and CDR2 is SYDVKM in the germline V gene. With 6 bases removed from V and 1 base from J, the gap between germline ends came to 9 bases. This CDR3 spans 13 amino acids. This CDR3 is CASSTSPNTEAFF. The CDR3, as DNA: TGTGCCAGCAGCACTTCGCCGAACACTGAAGCTTTCTTT.

V gene TRBV6-6 combines with J gene TRBJ2-1; D is perhaps TRBD2 (8 bases). This CDR3 has 15 amino acids. From germline, CDR1 is MNHNY and CDR2 SVGAGI (reference sequence). Trimming shortened V by 4 bases and J by 7 bases, and 17 bases separated the two germline ends. CDR3 sequence (DNA): TGTGCCAGCAGTTCGGGACAGATAGCGGGGAATGAGCAGTTCTTC. Protein sequence: CASSSGQIAGNEQFF.